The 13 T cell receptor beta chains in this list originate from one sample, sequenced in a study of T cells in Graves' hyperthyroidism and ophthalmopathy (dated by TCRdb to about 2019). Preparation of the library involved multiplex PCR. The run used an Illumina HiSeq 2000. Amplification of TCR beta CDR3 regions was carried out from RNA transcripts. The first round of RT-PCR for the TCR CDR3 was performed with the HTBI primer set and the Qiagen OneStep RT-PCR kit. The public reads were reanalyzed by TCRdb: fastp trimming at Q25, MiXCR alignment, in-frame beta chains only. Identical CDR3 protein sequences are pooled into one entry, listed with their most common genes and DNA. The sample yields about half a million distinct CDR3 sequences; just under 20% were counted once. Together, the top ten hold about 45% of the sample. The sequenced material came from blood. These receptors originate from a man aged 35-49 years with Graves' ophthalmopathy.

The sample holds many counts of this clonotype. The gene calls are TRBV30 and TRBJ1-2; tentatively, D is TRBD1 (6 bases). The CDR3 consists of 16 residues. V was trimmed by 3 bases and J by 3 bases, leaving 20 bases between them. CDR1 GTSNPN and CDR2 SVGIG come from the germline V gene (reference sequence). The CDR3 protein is CAWRGHSGQSYYGYTF. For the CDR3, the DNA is TGTGCCTGGAGGGGCCACTCTGGACAGTCATACTATGGCTACACCTTC.

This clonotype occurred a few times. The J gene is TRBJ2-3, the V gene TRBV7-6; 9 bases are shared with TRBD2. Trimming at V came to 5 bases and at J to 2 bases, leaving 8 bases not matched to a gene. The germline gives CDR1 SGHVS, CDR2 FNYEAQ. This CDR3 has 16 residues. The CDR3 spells CASSPLAGGNTDTQYF. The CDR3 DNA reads TGTGCCAGCAGCCCCTTGGCGGGGGGGAACACAGATACGCAGTATTTT.

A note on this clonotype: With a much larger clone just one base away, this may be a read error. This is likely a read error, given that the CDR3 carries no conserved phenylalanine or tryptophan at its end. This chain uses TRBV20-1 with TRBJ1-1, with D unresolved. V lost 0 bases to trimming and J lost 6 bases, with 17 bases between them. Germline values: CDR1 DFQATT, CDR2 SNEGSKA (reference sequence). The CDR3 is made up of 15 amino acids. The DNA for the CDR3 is TGCAGTGCTAGAGACCCCGCAGGATGGCTGGCTGAAGCTTTCCTT. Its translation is CSARDPAGWLAEAFL.

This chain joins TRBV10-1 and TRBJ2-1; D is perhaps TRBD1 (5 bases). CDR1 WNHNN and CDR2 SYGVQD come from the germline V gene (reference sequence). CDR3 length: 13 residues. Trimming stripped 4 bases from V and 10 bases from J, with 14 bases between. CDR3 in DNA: TGCGCCAGCAGTGGGGGCCGTAAGGCCGAGCAGTTCTTC. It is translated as CASSGGRKAEQFF.

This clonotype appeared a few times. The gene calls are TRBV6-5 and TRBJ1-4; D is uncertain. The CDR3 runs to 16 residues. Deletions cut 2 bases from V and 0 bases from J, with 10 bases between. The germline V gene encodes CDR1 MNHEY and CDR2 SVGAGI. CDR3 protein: CASSYITFATNEKLFF. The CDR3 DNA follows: TGTGCCAGCAGTTACATCACCTTCGCAACTAATGAAAAACTGTTTTTT.

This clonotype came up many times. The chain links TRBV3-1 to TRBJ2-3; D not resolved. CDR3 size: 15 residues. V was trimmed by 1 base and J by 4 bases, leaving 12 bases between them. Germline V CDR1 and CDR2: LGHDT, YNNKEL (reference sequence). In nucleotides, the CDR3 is TGTGCCAGCAGCCAAGTAGGAGCGAAGTCAGATACGCAGTATTTT. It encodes CASSQVGAKSDTQYF.

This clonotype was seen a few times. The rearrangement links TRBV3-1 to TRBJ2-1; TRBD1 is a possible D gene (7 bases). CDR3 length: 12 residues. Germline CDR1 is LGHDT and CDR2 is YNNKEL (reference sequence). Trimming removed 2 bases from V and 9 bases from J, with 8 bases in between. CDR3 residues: CASSQQGGEQFF. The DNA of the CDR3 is TGTGCCAGCAGCCAACAGGGGGGTGAGCAGTTCTTC.

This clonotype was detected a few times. The CDR3 DNA sequence: TGCAGTGCTGCTGGAAGGGCATTTAGGGGAGAGACCCAGTACTTC. Amino acid sequence: CSAAGRAFRGETQYF. The chain couples TRBV20-1 to TRBJ2-5; maybe TRBD1 (5 bases). Germline V CDR1 and CDR2: DFQATT, SNEGSKA (reference sequence). V dropped 5 bases and J dropped 4 bases, with 20 bases sitting between them. This CDR3 has 15 residues.

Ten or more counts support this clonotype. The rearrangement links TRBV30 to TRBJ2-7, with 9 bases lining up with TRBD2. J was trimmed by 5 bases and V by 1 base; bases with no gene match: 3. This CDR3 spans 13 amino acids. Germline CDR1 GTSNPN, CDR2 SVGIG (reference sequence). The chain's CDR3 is CAWSGGGANEQYF. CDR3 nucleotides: TGTGCCTGGAGTGGCGGGGGGGCCAACGAGCAGTACTTC. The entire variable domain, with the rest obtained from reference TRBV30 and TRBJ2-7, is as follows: SQTIHQWPATLVQPVGSPLSLECTVEGTSNPNLYWYRQAAGRGLQLLFYSVGIGQISSEVPQNLSASRPQDRQFILSSKKLLLSDSGFYLCAWSGGGANEQYFGPGTRLTVT.

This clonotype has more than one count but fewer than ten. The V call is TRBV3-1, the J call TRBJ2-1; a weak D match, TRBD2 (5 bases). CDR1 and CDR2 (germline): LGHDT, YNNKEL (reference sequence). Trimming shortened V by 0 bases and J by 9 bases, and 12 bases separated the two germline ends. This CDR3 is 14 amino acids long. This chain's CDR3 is CASSQDLIAREQFF. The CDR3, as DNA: TGTGCCAGCAGCCAAGACTTGATAGCGCGTGAGCAGTTCTTC.

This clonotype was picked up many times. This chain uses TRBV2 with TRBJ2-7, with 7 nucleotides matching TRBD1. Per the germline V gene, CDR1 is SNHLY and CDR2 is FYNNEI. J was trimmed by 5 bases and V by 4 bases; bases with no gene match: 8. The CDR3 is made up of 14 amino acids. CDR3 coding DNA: TGTGCCAGCAGTGTAGGGCAGGGGGTCAACGAGCAGTACTTC. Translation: CASSVGQGVNEQYF.

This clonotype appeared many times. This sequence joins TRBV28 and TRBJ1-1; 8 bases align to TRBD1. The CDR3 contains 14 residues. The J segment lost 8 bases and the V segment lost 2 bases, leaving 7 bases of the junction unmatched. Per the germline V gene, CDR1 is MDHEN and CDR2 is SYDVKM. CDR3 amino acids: CASSLTGGRLEAFF. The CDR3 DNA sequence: TGTGCCAGCAGTTTAACAGGGGGGAGATTGGAAGCTTTCTTT.

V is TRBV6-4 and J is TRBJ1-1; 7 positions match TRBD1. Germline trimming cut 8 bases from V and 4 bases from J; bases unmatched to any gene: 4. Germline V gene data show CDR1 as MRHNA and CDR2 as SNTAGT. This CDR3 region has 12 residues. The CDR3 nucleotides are TGTGCCAGCTCGACAGGGTTCACTGAAGCTTTCTTT. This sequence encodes CASSTGFTEAFF.